This TCR beta chain appears in the sequencing data of a study of blood T cells in healthy people across ages. There were at least 6 micrograms of total RNA extracted from every sample. This clonotype was counted between two and nine times. The antigen is not known. The ends were cut back, 0 bases at V and 2 bases at J, with 17 bases in the middle. Germline V gives CDR1 LGHNA, CDR2 YNFKEQ. CDR3 length equals 17 residues. Whole-study results and caveats: The study found more naive CD4+ cells and higher diversity in long-lived than aged donors. Expanded clonotype shifts may have been confounded, as the donors had an unknown CMV status.

Sample-barcoded 5' priming and a J-beta primer mix drove a second PCR of roughly 6 to 12 cycles. TCRdb passed the 5' RACE reads through MiXCR, listing each CDR3 protein once. The sample consists of about 780,000 distinct CDR3 sequences, 35% to 60% of them appearing once. The sequencing sample was made of blood. V and J are TRBV4-2 and TRBJ2-7; D perhaps matches TRBD2 (5 bases). This sequence was found in a man older than 75 in good health. CDR3 DNA: TGTGCCAGCAGCCAAGATCAAAGCGGACCCCCAACCTACGAGCAGTACTTC. As protein: CASSQDQSGPPTYEQYF.